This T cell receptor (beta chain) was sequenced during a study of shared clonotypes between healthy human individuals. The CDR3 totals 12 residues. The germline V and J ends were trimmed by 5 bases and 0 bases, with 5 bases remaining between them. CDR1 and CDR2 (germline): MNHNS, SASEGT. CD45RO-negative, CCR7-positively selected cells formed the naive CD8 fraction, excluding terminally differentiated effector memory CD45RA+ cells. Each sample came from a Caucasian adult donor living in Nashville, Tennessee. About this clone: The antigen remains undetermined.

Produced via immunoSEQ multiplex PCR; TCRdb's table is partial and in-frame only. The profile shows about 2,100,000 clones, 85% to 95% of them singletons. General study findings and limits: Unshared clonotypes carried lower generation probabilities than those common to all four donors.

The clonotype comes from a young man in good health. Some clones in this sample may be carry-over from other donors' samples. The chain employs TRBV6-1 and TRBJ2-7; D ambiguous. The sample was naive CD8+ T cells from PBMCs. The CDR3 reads CASSLLSYEQYF. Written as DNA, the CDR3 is TGTGCCAGCAGTCTCCTCTCCTACGAGCAGTACTTC.